This T cell receptor (beta chain) was sequenced for a study of T cell responses to AZD1222 COVID-19 vaccine. General observations from the study: Vaccine-associated CD4 TCRs spanned spike, dominant at 160-218 and 743-854. A mostly white British donor set with more females was recruited, and clonal diversity was possibly underestimated.

Comment on this clone: The antigen is not known.

Repertoires were generated with immunoSEQ multiplex PCR, while TCRdb's copy carries only in-frame clones and drops some. The table lists approximately 130,000 clones, about 93% of them singletons. The CDR3 consists of 17 residues. The J segment lost 3 bases and the V segment lost 4 bases, leaving 10 bases of the junction unmatched. The germline gives CDR1 SGHRS, CDR2 YFSETQ. The gene calls are TRBV5-1 and TRBJ2-1; the match to TRBD2 covers 10 bases. The sequences come from peripheral blood, collected on day 0 of AZD1222 vaccination. The TCR originated in an adult in good health. The CDR3: CASSPLASGGRYNEQFF. The DNA for the CDR3 is TGCGCCAGCAGCCCTCTCGCTAGCGGGGGACGCTACAATGAGCAGTTCTTC.